This T cell receptor beta chain was profiled in a study of identifying expanded T cells in peripheral blood. Note on this clone: As yet, its antigen is unknown.

The repertoire was sequenced with immunoSEQ multiplex PCR; TCRdb's copy has only in-frame clones and lacks some. The table has roughly 96,000 clones, approximately 88% seen once. General study results and limits: Across healthy donors, higher total template counts meant significantly greater roughly 2-week count variance.

This CDR3 is 13 amino acids long. The germline CDR1 and CDR2 sequences are SGHNT and YYREEE (reference sequence). V lost 2 bases to trimming and J lost 5 bases; unmatched junction nucleotides: 4. The sequence was obtained from a person aged 18 to 75 in good health. The chain employs TRBV5-4 and TRBJ2-7, with 7 bases matching TRBD1. Material: blood. The chain's CDR3 is CASSLQGSHEQYF. CDR3 DNA sequence: TGTGCCAGCAGCTTACAGGGGAGCCACGAGCAGTACTTC.